Listed below are T cell receptor beta chains from one sample, sequenced in a study of technical replicates of blood from several donors. Clones were read by immunoSEQ multiplex PCR, and TCRdb kept only the in-frame ones, dropping some. The table lists 75,000 to 90,000 clones, roughly 94% of them singletons. Sequenced material: T cells isolated from PBMCs. The receptor set was obtained from a human donor in good health. Both conserved end residues are part of each CDR3. Each record gives: D gene, J gene, V gene, CDR3 protein, CDR3 DNA. A D gene is named only where the DNA matches it firmly.

NA	TRBJ2-3	TRBV7-6	CASSLGTRLTDTQYF	TGTGCCAGCAGCTTAGGGACAAGACTCACAGATACGCAGTATTTT
NA	TRBJ1-4	TRBV27	CATKGLTGTNEKLFF	TGTGCCACCAAAGGTCTTACGGGGACTAATGAAAAACTGTTTTTT
TRBD1	TRBJ1-2	TRBV15	CATSKITGDGYTF	TGTGCCACCAGCAAAATAACAGGGGATGGCTACACCTTC
NA	TRBJ1-5	TRBV19	CASSPGGLDQPQHF	TGTGCCAGTAGCCCCGGAGGGTTAGATCAGCCCCAGCATTTT
NA	TRBJ2-7	TRBV13	CASSPSQGTAYEQYF	TGTGCCAGCAGCCCATCTCAGGGTACGGCCTACGAGCAGTACTTC
TRBD1	TRBJ2-7	TRBV28	CASSSGTVRHEQYF	TGTGCCAGCAGTTCCGGGACAGTAAGGCACGAGCAGTACTTC
NA	TRBJ1-1	TRBV7-9	CASSLGLTEAFF	TGTGCCAGCAGCTTAGGGCTCACTGAAGCTTTCTTT
NA	TRBJ1-3	TRBV14	CASSQVSGAGNTIYF	TGTGCCAGCAGCCAAGTCTCAGGTGCTGGAAACACCATATATTTT
TRBD1	TRBJ2-7	TRBV27	CASSLSGTGGFEQYF	TGTGCCAGCAGTTTATCAGGGACAGGGGGTTTCGAGCAGTACTTC
TRBD2	TRBJ2-3	TRBV9	CASSVLAGTTDTQYF	TGTGCCAGCAGCGTTTTAGCGGGGACCACAGATACGCAGTATTTT
NA	TRBJ2-3	TRBV7-2	CASSLTQGPTDTQYF	TGTGCCAGCAGCTTAACACAGGGTCCCACAGATACGCAGTATTTT